This T cell receptor beta chain stems from a study of blood T cell repertoires in COVID-19. Study-level information: Acute and convalescent COVID-19 samples came from the United States, Italy and Spain.

CDR3 size: 14 residues. After removal of 5 bases from V and 6 bases from J, the junction contained 8 bases not matched to a gene. The germline V gene encodes CDR1 MNHNY and CDR2 SVGAGI (reference sequence). Methods used by the authors: How many nucleated cells were present was estimated from reference gene primer amplification. Sequencing was performed with immunoSEQ multiplex PCR; in TCRdb, only in-frame clones are kept and a portion is missing. V and J calls and clone size are given by that table; D and trimming were obtained from the DNA. The sample has roughly 200,000 clones, 84% seen once. This chain uses TRBV6-6 with TRBJ1-1, with TRBD1 matching over 8 bases. The sequencing input was peripheral blood. The clonotype comes from a human donor in a cohort sampled during active COVID-19. In DNA, the CDR3 is TGTGCCAGCAGTAGCGCGACAGGGGTAGCTGAAGCTTTCTTT. Translated, it gives CASSSATGVAEAFF.